The clone carrying this T cell receptor (beta chain) was recorded a few times. Antigen specificity is unknown. V lost 0 bases, J lost 9 bases, and 10 bases lay in between. Germline loops: CDR1 SGHDN, CDR2 FVKESK. The CDR3 loop spans 13 amino acids. Assay: immunoSEQ multiplex PCR; the TCRdb copy retains only in-frame clones and omits some. In the table there are around 80,000 clones, about 80% of which are singletons. Some second doses came at about 4 weeks and others at about 12 weeks; these were pooled. The entry originates in a study of T cell responses to AZD1222 COVID-19 vaccine. General study findings and limits: The study found vaccine-associated CD4 TCRs spanning spike, dominant at 160-218 and 743-854. Samples come after the peak T cell response, not at day 14. It should be noted that donors were predominantly white British and more often female, and clonal diversity was possibly underestimated.

The source is an adult who received the AZD1222 COVID-19 vaccine. The sequences come from peripheral blood, collected 28 days after the second AZD1222 dose. The chain combines TRBV14 with TRBJ2-3, with TRBD2 as a possible D gene (5 bases). Here the CDR3 reads CASSQDLASTQYF. Written as DNA, the CDR3 is TGTGCCAGCAGCCAAGATCTAGCATCGACGCAGTATTTT.